Listed below are T cell receptor beta chains from one sample, sequenced in a study of OX40 agonist ivuxolimab in advanced cancers. TCRdb's copy holds only in-frame clones and misses some; the assay was immunoSEQ multiplex PCR. Among around 120,000 clones listed, roughly nine tenths were seen once. The sequencing used CD4+ or CD8+ T cells sorted from blood, collected in a trial of the OX40 agonist ivuxolimab. Every receptor here comes from an adult with an advanced solid tumor such as melanoma, head and neck, liver or kidney cancer. CDR3s include the opening cysteine and the closing phenylalanine or tryptophan. D genes are given only for firm matches. Clone size is not always given. Where it is, it says once, few, many or a class for expanded clones.

>TRBD1|NA|TRBJ1-2|TRBV7-2
TGTGCCAGCAGCCCACCGGACAGGGTATCCTATGGCTACACCTTC
CASSPPDRVSYGYTF
>NA|NA|TRBJ2-2|TRBV6-5
TGTGCCAGCAGTTACTCAGCAGGAGGCGGATTCGGGGAGCTGTTTTTT
CASSYSAGGGFGELFF
>TRBD2|NA|TRBJ2-3|TRBV7-2
TGTGCCAGCAGCACCCCACGGGGGGGCGCAGATACGCAGTATTTT
CASSTPRGGADTQYF
>TRBD2|NA|TRBJ2-1|TRBV6-5
TGTGCCAGCAGTTACGGGACTAGCCTCTCCAATGAGCAGTTCTTC
CASSYGTSLSNEQFF
>NA|NA|TRBJ2-7|TRBV6-5
TGTGCCAGCAGTTACGGCAGGGAATACGAGCAGTACTTC
CASSYGREYEQYF
>NA|NA|TRBJ2-3|TRBV7-3
TGTGCCAGCCAAGGGCCGGACACAGATACGCAGTATTTT
CASQGPDTDTQYF
>NA|NA|TRBJ1-6|TRBV4-3
TGCGCCAGCAGCCAAGTCCTCGTACCCTCACCCCTCCACTTT
CASSQVLVPSPLHF
>NA|NA|TRBJ1-1|TRBV7-3
TGTGCCAGCAGCTTAAATGGGGGACAATTGACTGAAGCTTTCTTT
CASSLNGGQLTEAFF
>TRBD1|once|TRBJ2-7|TRBV5-1
TGCGCCAGCAGCCCGGGAGGGACAGGGGATTACGAGCAGTACTTC
CASSPGGTGDYEQYF
>NA|NA|TRBJ1-1|TRBV7-2
TGTGCCAGCAGCTCTCGGGGGGAGCCGACTGAAGCTTTCTTT
CASSSRGEPTEAFF
>NA|NA|TRBJ1-3|TRBV5-6
TGTGCCAGCAGCCTCCCGGGGAGCGGAAACACCATATATTTT
CASSLPGSGNTIYF